The sequence of this T cell receptor (beta chain) was determined in a study of T cell responses to AZD1222 COVID-19 vaccine. Notes on this clone: The antigen is undetermined.

Notes on the study in general: Spike was spanned by vaccine-associated CD4 TCRs, which were dominant at 160-218 and 743-854. The reported proportion of spike-specific TCRs targeting unmutated variant regions was nearly half.

Germline V gene data show CDR1 as KGHSH and CDR2 as LQKENI. The CDR3 totals 17 residues. With 0 bases removed from V and 5 bases from J, the gap between germline ends came to 17 bases. Measured with immunoSEQ multiplex PCR; TCRdb has only the in-frame clones, and not every one. This table has roughly 160,000 clones, approximately 90% appearing once. This sequence joins TRBV18 and TRBJ2-1; D is uncertain. The source was peripheral blood, collected 28 days after the second AZD1222 dose. The source is an adult who received the AZD1222 COVID-19 vaccine. CDR3: CASSPPRLTSFHNEQFF. The CDR3 nucleotides read TGTGCCAGCTCACCACCAAGGTTGACTTCCTTCCACAATGAGCAGTTCTTC. The full variable domain, completed using reference TRBV18 and TRBJ2-1, is NAGVMQNPRHLVRRRGQEARLRCSPMKGHSHVYWYRQLPEEGLKFMVYLQKENIIDESGMPKERFSAEFPKEGPSILRIQQVVRGDSAAYFCASSPPRLTSFHNEQFFGPGTRLTVL.